The 11 T cell receptor beta chains given below trace back to one sample, sequenced in a study of T cell responses to AZD1222 COVID-19 vaccine. Assay: immunoSEQ multiplex PCR; the TCRdb copy retains only in-frame clones and omits some. The sample records about 120,000 clones, around 87% being singletons. This specimen consisted of peripheral blood, obtained on day 0 of AZD1222 vaccination. These receptors were taken from an adult in good health.

This clone was found once. The chain has TRBV3-1 (or the pseudogene TRBV3-2) and TRBJ1-2, with 8 positions matching TRBD1. The CDR3 covers 13 residues. The V segment lost 4 bases and the J segment 6 bases; nucleotides outside the gene matches: 4. In germline, CDR1 is LGHDT, CDR2 YNNKEL (reference sequence). CDR3 amino acids: CASSRDRGHGYTF. The CDR3 DNA sequence: TGTGCCAGCAGCCGCGACAGGGGACATGGCTACACCTTC.

This clone was counted a single time. The V and J genes are TRBV5-6 and TRBJ2-1; D possibly matches TRBD1 or TRBD2 (5 bases each). Germline values: CDR1 SGHDT, CDR2 YYEEEE. V dropped 4 bases and J dropped 6 bases, with 26 bases sitting between them. This CDR3 contains 18 residues. CDR3 nucleotide sequence: TGTGCCAGCAGCCTAGCCAGGGCCGACCTGTTGATTATCAATGAGCAGTTCTTC. Residues: CASSLARADLLIINEQFF.

The chain joins TRBV27 to TRBJ1-2, with D uncertain. The V end was cut by 6 bases, the J end by 1 base, with 15 bases between. Germline CDR1 MNHEY, CDR2 SMNVEV (reference sequence). CDR3 length: 15 amino acids. The CDR3 here is CASRSVVRSNYGYTF. CDR3 bases: TGTGCCAGCAGGTCGGTGGTACGGAGTAACTATGGCTACACCTTC.

The J gene is TRBJ1-3, the V gene TRBV3-1 (or the pseudogene TRBV3-2), with a tentative D call TRBD1 (5 bases). CDR1 is LGHDT, CDR2 YNNKEL, per germline (reference sequence). The CDR3 has 14 amino acids. V was pared by 4 bases and J by 4 bases, with 11 bases between. The CDR3 protein is CASSPRERGNTIYF. The CDR3 coding sequence is TGTGCCAGCAGCCCCAGGGAAAGGGGAAACACCATATATTTT.

V gene TRBV27 combines with J gene TRBJ2-7; the D is unclear. V lost 6 bases to trimming and J lost 0 bases, with 9 bases between them. The CDR3 is made up of 13 amino acids. Germline CDR1 is MNHEY and CDR2 is SMNVEV (reference sequence). The CDR3 sequence: CASRTRRSYEQYF. The CDR3 DNA sequence: TGTGCCAGCAGGACACGCCGCTCCTACGAGCAGTACTTC.

The genes are TRBV6-2 or TRBV6-3 and TRBJ1-5; weak D call: TRBD1 (6 bases). The CDR3 totals 16 residues. V was trimmed by 6 bases and J by 3 bases, leaving 18 bases between them. CDR1 MNHEY and CDR2 SVGEGT come from the germline V gene. The CDR3 region has the DNA TGTGCCAGCAGACCTTCCTCCCGGGGGCCCAATCAGCCCCAGCATTTT. It yields the protein CASRPSSRGPNQPQHF.

The chain couples TRBV7-6 to TRBJ2-1; 10 nucleotides match TRBD2. Germline CDR1 and CDR2: SGHVS and FNYEAQ. Trimming took 1 base from V and 6 from J; bases not matched to a gene: 9. The CDR3 sequence is 17 residues long. DNA of the CDR3: TGTGCCAGCAGCTTAGTGGTTCCAGCGGGGGGGCGCAATGAGCAGTTCTTC. Amino acid sequence: CASSLVVPAGGRNEQFF.

This chain connects TRBV19 to TRBJ1-1; D might be TRBD1 (5 bases). This CDR3 is 15 amino acids long. The V end lost 4 bases, the J end lost 6 bases, and 18 bases lay between the germline ends. From germline, CDR1 is LNHDA and CDR2 SQIVND (reference sequence). The CDR3 loop reads CASSTIGWGDAEAFF. CDR3 DNA sequence: TGTGCCAGTAGTACCATTGGATGGGGGGATGCTGAAGCTTTCTTT.

Here the CDR3 reads CASSPNRVLPTNYGYTF. CDR3 nucleotide sequence: TGTGCCAGCAGTCCCAACAGGGTCTTGCCAACTAACTATGGCTACACCTTC. This chain links TRBV6-2 or TRBV6-3 with TRBJ1-2; D is possibly TRBD1 (6 bases). V was pared by 5 bases and J by 0 bases, with 19 bases between. From germline, CDR1 is MNHEY and CDR2 SVGEGT. The CDR3 is 17 residues long.

Written as DNA, the CDR3 is TGTGCCAGCAGCCATCAGGGATCTGGAAACACCATATATTTT. Amino acids: CASSHQGSGNTIYF. This chain joins TRBV3-1 (or the pseudogene TRBV3-2) and TRBJ1-3; D is possibly TRBD1 (5 bases). The CDR3 contains 14 residues. Germline loops: CDR1 LGHDT, CDR2 YNNKEL (reference sequence). Trimming shortened V by 3 bases and J by 1 base, and 7 bases separated the two germline ends.

This sequence joins TRBV5-1 and TRBJ1-3; D possibly corresponds to TRBD1 (6 bases). Per the germline V gene, CDR1 is SGHRS and CDR2 is YFSETQ. With 4 bases removed from V and 2 bases from J, the gap between germline ends came to 13 bases. The CDR3 length is 15 residues. CDR3 nucleotide sequence: TGCGCCAGCAGCAACCCTACAGGGACTGGAAACACCATATATTTT. It codes for CASSNPTGTGNTIYF.